The rows below give T cell receptor beta chains drawn from one sample of a study of a mutant IDH1 vaccine in newly diagnosed glioma. Antigens for these TCRs are unknown. The method was immunoSEQ multiplex PCR; TCRdb's version includes in-frame clones alone and lacks a portion of them. The sample lists roughly 45,000 clones; about 88% were seen once. The material sequenced was PBMCs, taken from a glioma patient whose treatment included an IDH1 peptide vaccine. The receptor set was obtained from a woman aged 18-29 years with glioma. Some clones in this sample may be carry-over from other donors' samples. CDR3s include the opening cysteine and the closing phenylalanine or tryptophan.

v_call,cdr3_aa
TRBV6-6,CAGGSGGTYNEQFF
TRBV12-5,CASGASGGDEQFF
TRBV10-1,CASSAAGVRETQYF
TRBV9,CASSVAMDNYGYTF
TRBV5-5,CASSPLGGESPLYGYTF
TRBV7-9,CASSLVDRETQYF
TRBV6-4,CASSERQGVQPQHF
TRBV6-1,CASSEVTVGLNQPQHF
TRBV9,CASSVGTLSGGNTIYF
TRBV21-1,CASSIRPFF